Shown below are 5 T cell receptor beta chains from a single sample sequenced in a study of vaccination effects on CD4 cells after COVID-19. Data came from immunoSEQ multiplex PCR; TCRdb stores just in-frame clones and leaves some out. The data hold fewer than 25,000 clones, with over 60% observed a single time. Antigen-specific CD4+ T cells were first expanded with viral peptide pools by the ViraFEST assay and only then sequenced. Upon completion of around eleven days in culture, CD4+ T cells were isolated. Each participant was administered two doses of either the BNT162b2 or the mRNA-1273 vaccine. No cognate antigen is known for these TCRs. Sequencing was performed on CD4+ T cells from PBMCs cultured with HCoV-NL63 spike peptides, taken after COVID-19 vaccination. The receptors were sampled from a human donor who received a COVID-19 vaccine.

The J gene is TRBJ2-7, the V gene TRBV6-5; D is perhaps TRBD1 or TRBD2 (5 bases each). In germline, CDR1 is MNHEY, CDR2 SVGAGI. V was trimmed by 9 bases and J by 1 base, leaving 7 bases between them. This CDR3 has 11 residues. The CDR3 DNA reads TGTGCCAGGGGACGATCCTACGAGCAGTACTTC. This translates into CARGRSYEQYF.

This chain's CDR3 is CASSLRASGIADTQYF. The CDR3 nucleotides read TGTGCCAGCAGCTTAAGGGCTAGCGGGATTGCAGATACGCAGTATTTT. The gene calls are TRBV13 and TRBJ2-3; 9 bases fit TRBD2. After removal of 2 bases from V and 4 bases from J, the junction contained 7 bases not matched to a gene. The CDR3 totals 16 residues. Germline values: CDR1 PRHDT, CDR2 FYEKMQ (reference sequence).

The CDR3 region has the DNA TGCAGCCCTCGTCAGGGTAACGAGCAGTACTTC. Protein sequence: CSPRQGNEQYF. V usage is TRBV20-1 and J usage is TRBJ2-7; the D gene is possibly TRBD1 (5 bases). The CDR3 runs 11 residues. CDR1 is DFQATT and CDR2 is SNEGSKA in the germline V gene (reference sequence).

The chain carries TRBV9 and TRBJ2-3; TRBD2 aligns across 14 bases. The CDR3 is made up of 18 amino acids. CDR1 and CDR2 (germline): SGDLS, YYNGEE. Unmatched junction bases numbered 11, after V lost 4 bases and J lost 4 bases. The CDR3 region has the DNA TGTGCCAGCAGCACTCCCGGGACTAGCGGGGGCAGAGCAGATACGCAGTATTTT. It specifies CASSTPGTSGGRADTQYF.

This clone was observed a few times. A junction boundary mismatches the germline segment, possibly from a read error. DNA for the CDR3: TGCGCCAGCAGCCAAGATCGGGGGCGCGATGGGTGGTTT. Translating gives CASSQDRGRDGWF. The chain links TRBV4-1 to TRBJ1-1; TRBD1 might be the D (6 bases). Looked up from germline, CDR1 is MGHRA and CDR2 is YSYEKL. The CDR3 sequence is 13 residues long.